Listed below are T cell receptor beta chains from one sample, sequenced in a study of blood T cell repertoires in COVID-19. The assay was immunoSEQ multiplex PCR, and TCRdb's table has in-frame clones only and misses some. Of roughly 250,000 clones listed, under 90% are singletons. The specimen was peripheral blood. All receptors come from a human donor in a cohort sampled during active COVID-19. Both conserved end residues are part of each CDR3. D genes are given only for firm matches. Size is omitted from some rows. Given values are once, few, many or a class for expanded clones.

j_call v_call clone_size d_call cdr3_aa cdr3_nt
TRBJ1-1 TRBV21-1 . . CASSKEGARNTEAFF TGTGCCAGCAGCAAGGAGGGGGCAAGGAACACTGAAGCTTTCTTT
TRBJ1-2 TRBV28 . . CASNGASGNYGYTF TGTGCCAGTAATGGGGCCTCCGGGAACTATGGCTACACCTTC
TRBJ2-3 TRBV7-9 . TRBD1 CASSPRGQGKADTQYF TGTGCCAGCAGCCCGCGGGGACAGGGTAAAGCAGATACGCAGTATTTT
TRBJ2-7 TRBV5-1 . TRBD1 CASSYGQGAPYEQYF TGCGCCAGCAGCTACGGACAGGGGGCCCCCTACGAGCAGTACTTC
TRBJ2-7 TRBV6-5 once . CASSYMGQPATYEQYF TGTGCCAGCAGTTACATGGGGCAGCCGGCAACCTACGAGCAGTACTTC
TRBJ1-1 TRBV12-5 . TRBD1 CASGPGQGVTLTEAFF TGTGCTAGTGGACCCGGACAGGGGGTGACGTTAACTGAAGCTTTCTTT
TRBJ2-4 TRBV5-1 . TRBD1 CASSSRQGANIQYF TGCGCCAGCAGCTCGAGACAGGGGGCAAACATTCAGTACTTC
TRBJ1-1 TRBV5-1 . . CASSPRRSTEAFF TGCGCCAGCAGCCCCCGCCGTAGCACTGAAGCTTTCTTT
TRBJ2-3 TRBV6-5 few . CASSRLVGSTDTQYF TGTGCCAGCAGTCGACTAGTGGGGAGCACAGATACGCAGTATTTT
TRBJ2-3 TRBV6-5 . TRBD1 CASSRQGWADTQYF TGTGCCAGCAGTCGACAGGGTTGGGCAGATACGCAGTATTTT
TRBJ2-3 TRBV18 . TRBD2 CASSPPGLADLDTQYF TGTGCCAGCTCACCCCCGGGACTAGCGGACTTAGATACGCAGTATTTT
TRBJ1-2 TRBV5-1 . TRBD1 CASSLQTGGYGYTF TGCGCCAGCAGCTTACAAACAGGGGGGTATGGCTACACCTTC
TRBJ2-7 TRBV4-2 . TRBD1 CASSQATGTGGMVQYF TGTGCCAGCAGCCAAGCGACCGGGACAGGGGGTATGGTGCAGTACTTC
TRBJ1-2 TRBV6-2/TRBV6-3 . . CASSPRQSAGYTF TGTGCCAGCAGCCCCCGACAGAGTGCTGGCTACACCTTC
TRBJ1-4 TRBV28 . TRBD1 CASTHAGTANEKLFF TGTGCCAGCACCCACGCCGGGACAGCAAATGAAAAACTGTTTTTT
TRBJ2-3 TRBV19 few . CASSIGAVTDTQYF TGTGCCAGTAGTATAGGGGCAGTCACAGATACGCAGTATTTT
TRBJ1-6 TRBV19 . TRBD1 CASTTTGSGSPLHF TGTGCCAGTACCACGACAGGGTCGGGTTCACCCCTCCACTTT
TRBJ1-5 TRBV6-2/TRBV6-3 few TRBD1 CASSSSTGGGQPQHF TGTGCCAGCAGTTCTAGTACAGGGGGCGGTCAGCCCCAGCATTTT
TRBJ1-6 TRBV4-1 . . CASSQDRFPNSPLHF TGCGCCAGCAGCCAAGACAGGTTCCCCAATTCACCCCTCCACTTT
TRBJ2-2 TRBV5-1 few . CASISSAGTTGELFF TGCGCCAGCATATCTTCCGCGGGCACCACCGGGGAGCTGTTTTTT
TRBJ2-7 TRBV27 few TRBD2 CASRLREGREQYF TGTGCCAGCAGGCTGCGGGAGGGCCGCGAGCAGTACTTC
TRBJ2-5 TRBV4-2 . . CASSPGGETQYF TGTGCCAGCAGCCCCGGAGGGGAGACCCAGTACTTC
TRBJ1-5 TRBV19 . . CASSRQSNQPQHF TGTGCCAGTAGTAGGCAGAGCAATCAGCCCCAGCATTTT
TRBJ2-7 TRBV6-2/TRBV6-3 . TRBD1 CASSIRTGGLSYEQYF TGTGCCAGCAGCATTCGGACAGGGGGTCTCTCCTACGAGCAGTACTTC